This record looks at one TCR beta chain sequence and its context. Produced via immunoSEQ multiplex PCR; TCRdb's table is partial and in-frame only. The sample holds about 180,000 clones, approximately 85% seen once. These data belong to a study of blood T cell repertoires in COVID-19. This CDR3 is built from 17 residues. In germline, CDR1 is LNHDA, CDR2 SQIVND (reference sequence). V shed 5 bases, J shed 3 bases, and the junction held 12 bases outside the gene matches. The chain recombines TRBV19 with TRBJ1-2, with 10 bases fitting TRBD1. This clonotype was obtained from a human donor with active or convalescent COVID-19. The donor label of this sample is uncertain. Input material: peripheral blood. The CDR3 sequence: CASSLPPGQGRHYGYTF. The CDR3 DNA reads TGTGCCAGTAGTTTACCTCCGGGACAGGGGCGTCACTATGGCTACACCTTC.